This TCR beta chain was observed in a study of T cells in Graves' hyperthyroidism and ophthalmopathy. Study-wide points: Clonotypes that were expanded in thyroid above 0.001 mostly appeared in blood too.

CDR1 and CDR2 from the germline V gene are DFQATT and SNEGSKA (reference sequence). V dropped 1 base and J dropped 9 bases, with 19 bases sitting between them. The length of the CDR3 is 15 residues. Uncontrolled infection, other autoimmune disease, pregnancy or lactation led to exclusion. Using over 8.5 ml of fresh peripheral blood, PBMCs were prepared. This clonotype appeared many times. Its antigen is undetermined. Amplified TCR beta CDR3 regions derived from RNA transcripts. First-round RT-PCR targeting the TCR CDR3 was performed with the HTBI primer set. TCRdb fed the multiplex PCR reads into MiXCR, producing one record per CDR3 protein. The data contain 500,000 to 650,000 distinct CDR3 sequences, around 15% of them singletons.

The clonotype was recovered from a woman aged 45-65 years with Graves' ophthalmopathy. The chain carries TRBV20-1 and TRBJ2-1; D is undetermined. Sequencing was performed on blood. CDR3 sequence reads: CSARVILEALGEQFF. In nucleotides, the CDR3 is TGCAGTGCTAGAGTAATCCTAGAGGCCCTCGGTGAGCAGTTCTTC.